This T cell receptor (beta chain) was documented in a study of response to subunit inactivated influenza vaccine. Study results and limitations: Researchers suggested that each seasonal influenza vaccination recruits few new T cells.

Points on this clonotype: Its specificity is not known.

The CDR3 totals 14 residues. CDR1 and CDR2 (germline): DFQATT, SNEGSKA (reference sequence). The V and J ends lost 6 bases and 6 bases, in that order; junction bases with no gene match: 12. TCRdb recomputed calls from the RT-PCR reads with MiXCR, one row per CDR3 protein. The data show roughly 700,000 distinct CDR3 sequences, approximately 15% seen once. This sequence originates from a man between 50 and 59 years old who received an inactivated influenza vaccine. This sequence joins TRBV20-1 and TRBJ2-3; 7 nucleotides agree with TRBD1. The source material was PBMCs from blood, sampled 14 days before vaccination. CDR3: CSAVPGGQADTQYF. The DNA of the CDR3 is TGCAGTGCCGTACCAGGGGGTCAAGCGGATACGCAGTATTTT.